This T cell receptor (beta chain) originates from a study of shared clonotypes between healthy human individuals. Using immunoSEQ multiplex PCR, the repertoire was profiled, and TCRdb retains in-frame clones only, with some absent. The sample records roughly 2.5 million clones, just over 90% being singletons. Worth noting for this clone: Its antigen is currently unknown.

Notes on the study in general: In having few donors, the study represented limited genetic and exposure-history diversity.

Germline V gene data show CDR1 as KGHSH and CDR2 as LQKENI. This CDR3 has 14 amino acids. V gave up 5 bases and J gave up 2 bases, with 12 bases separating them. Sequenced: naive CD4+ T cells sorted from blood. Subset of the sample: CD45RA+ positively selected. The J gene is TRBJ2-5, the V gene TRBV18; D perhaps matches TRBD1 (6 bases). This TCR was sampled from a man younger than 35 in good health. In nucleotides, the CDR3 is TGTGCCAGCTCAAACGACAGGACTCAAGAGACCCAGTACTTC. It specifies CASSNDRTQETQYF.